The 24 T cell receptor beta chains below come from one sample, sequenced in a study of tumor-infiltrating lymphocytes in primary liver carcinoma. Unsorted bulk tissue of roughly 18-32 mg yielded co-extracted RNA and DNA. TCR beta cDNA came from roughly 0.45 ug total RNA, primed with a constant-region primer. Three-round nested multiplex PCR performed with slightly modified ARM-PCR produced the TCR beta libraries. TRBV1-TRBV30 forward primers and a C-beta reverse primer were used in the first two PCR rounds, which each ran for approximately 11 cycles. Each CDR3 protein gets one entry after TCRdb re-called the multiplex PCR reads with MiXCR. The sample shows 90,000 to 100,000 distinct CDR3 sequences, roughly 69% of them seen only once. The specimen sequenced was liver tumor tissue from sampling region 5. Subset defined: tumor region T5, tumor centre. Source of these receptors: a woman aged 60 to 75 with primary liver carcinoma and hepatitis B virus infection.

About this clonotype itself: The junction differs from germline at one of its ends, possibly a read error. This rearrangement joins TRBV10-3 to TRBJ1-1; perhaps TRBD1 as D (6 bases). The CDR3 has 15 amino acids. CDR1 ENHRY and CDR2 SYGVKD come from the germline V gene. For the CDR3, the DNA is TGTACCATCAGCGAGTCGACAGGATTGGACACTGAAGCTTTCTTT. This encodes CTISESTGLDTEAFF.

The V and J genes are TRBV11-3 and TRBJ2-7, with 10 nucleotides matching TRBD1. J was trimmed by 3 bases and V by 6 bases; bases with no gene match: 8. The CDR3 has 15 amino acids. CDR1 and CDR2 (germline): SGHNT, YENEEA. The CDR3 loop is CASSSGTGDRYEQYF. The CDR3 DNA follows: TGTGCCAGCAGTTCGGGGACAGGGGACCGCTACGAGCAGTACTTC.

The V call is TRBV28, the J call TRBJ1-2, with 9 bases identical to TRBD1. The CDR3 totals 16 residues. V was pared by 4 bases and J by 7 bases, with 13 bases of the junction left unmatched. The V gene's germline CDR1 is MDHEN and CDR2 SYDVKM. DNA for the CDR3: TGTGCCAGCAGTTCCCGGCAGGACAGGGGATCGGGTGGCTACACCTTC. Protein: CASSSRQDRGSGGYTF.

About this clonotype itself: At one end, the junction sequence differs from germline, possibly due to a read error. The chain combines TRBV24-1 with TRBJ2-1; D remains ambiguous. This CDR3 contains 16 residues. Germline CDR1 reads KGHDR; CDR2 reads SFDVKD. The CDR3 reads CATSGLKQVSANEQFF. The CDR3 DNA reads as TGTGCCACCAGTGGCTTGAAGCAGGTGTCAGCCAATGAGCAGTTTTTC.

This clonotype has just a few counts. With a much larger clone just one base away, this may be a read error. This rearrangement joins TRBV6-2 or TRBV6-3 to TRBJ2-7, with 8 bases aligning to TRBD1. V lost 4 bases, J lost 0 bases, and 2 bases stayed unmatched. The CDR3 sequence is 14 residues long. Germline lookup yields CDR1 MNHEY and CDR2 SVGEGT. The CDR3 sequence is CASSSGTGSYEQYF. CDR3 sequence (DNA): TGTGCCAGCAGTTCCGGGACAGGCTCCTACGAGCAGTACTTC.

The chain carries TRBV5-1 and TRBJ2-1, with D maybe TRBD1 (6 bases). Germline assignment: CDR1 SGHRS and CDR2 YFSETQ. The CDR3 has 13 amino acids. Trimming took 4 bases from V and 9 from J, leaving 14 bases between them. CDR3 nucleotide sequence: TGCGCCAGCAGCCTGCACAGGGATGGTGAGCAGTTCTTC. Protein: CASSLHRDGEQFF.

Comments on this clonotype: Mismatch with germline at one junction end may stem from a read error. The chain employs TRBV28 and TRBJ2-5, with TRBD1 matching over 12 bases. The CDR3 is made up of 16 amino acids. Germline V CDR1 and CDR2: MDHEN, SYDVKM. The chain's CDR3 is CACSPRDRGHVETQYF. Here the CDR3 DNA reads TGTGCCTGCAGTCCAAGGGACAGGGGGCACGTTGAGACCCAGTACTTC.

Details on this clonotype: This could be a read error, since a much larger clone is one nucleotide away. The chain uses TRBV5-1 and TRBJ2-1; no reliable D call. This CDR3 spans 15 amino acids. Germline CDR1 is SGHRS and CDR2 is YFSETQ. CDR3 protein: CASNLELPSYNEQFF. DNA for the CDR3: TGCGCCAGCAACTTGGAGCTCCCCTCCTACAATGAGCAGTTCTTC.

Comment on this clonotype: This may be a read error: a much more frequent sequence differs by one nucleotide. The chain is built from TRBV5-6 and TRBJ2-2, with D possibly matching TRBD2 (6 bases). Trimming shortened V by 2 bases and J by 4 bases, and 15 bases separated the two germline ends. The CDR3 totals 16 residues. Germline V lookup: CDR1 SGHDT, CDR2 YYEEEE. The CDR3 bases are TGTGCCAGCAGCTTTGAGTCCGGGCGGGGCACCGGGGAGCTGTTTTTT. Translating it yields CASSFESGRGTGELFF.

With respect to this clonotype: The CDR3 does not close with the conserved phenylalanine or tryptophan, likely indicating a read error. The rearrangement joins TRBV29-1 to TRBJ2-7; TRBD2 agrees at 7 bases. Germline V gene data show CDR1 as SQVTM and CDR2 as ANQGSEA. This CDR3 contains 12 residues. CDR3 sequence: CGVGGGSYEQYI. CDR3 coding DNA: TGCGGCGTCGGGGGAGGGTCCTACGAGCAGTACATA.

Details on this clonotype: A much larger clone sits a single nucleotide away, making a read error possible. This chain uses TRBV28 with TRBJ2-5; D gene uncertain. The CDR3 is 11 residues long. V was shortened by 0 bases and J by 7 bases, with 3 bases between the two germline ends. Looked up from germline, CDR1 is MDHEN and CDR2 is SYDVKM. Here the CDR3 DNA reads TGTGCCAGCAGTTTATGGGGGACCCAGTACTTC. It translates to CASSLWGTQYF.

Worth noting for this clonotype: Relative to the germline gene, one junction end is altered; a read error may explain this. The V gene is TRBV7-3, the J gene TRBJ2-2; D might be TRBD1 (5 bases). CDR1 and CDR2 (germline): SGHTA, FQGTGA. This CDR3 comprises 16 residues. CDR3 protein: CASSLTRTRNTGELFF. CDR3 coding DNA: TGTGCCAGCAGCTTAACTCGGACAAGGAACACAGGGGAGCTGTTTTTT.

This clonotype showed up many times. The rearrangement joins TRBV5-1 to TRBJ2-3; TRBD2 agrees at 7 bases. The CDR3 is made up of 15 amino acids. The V gene's germline CDR1 is SGHRS and CDR2 YFSETQ. V lost 5 bases, J lost 0 bases, and 6 bases stayed unmatched. CDR3 sequence reads: CASSRLADSTDTQYF. The CDR3, as DNA: TGCGCCAGCAGTAGACTAGCCGATAGCACAGATACGCAGTATTTT.

Turning to this clonotype: This may stem from a read error, because a much larger clone lies one nucleotide away. This sequence joins TRBV12-3 or TRBV12-4 and TRBJ2-7, with D perhaps matching TRBD1 (6 bases). This CDR3 contains 16 residues. Deletions cut 9 bases from V and 3 bases from J, with 24 bases between. In DNA, the CDR3 is TGTGCCAGAAGAGCCCAATCCGGGACAAAATACTACGAGCAGTACTTC. As protein: CARRAQSGTKYYEQYF.

For this clonotype: The junction shows a germline mismatch at one end, possibly a read error. V and J are TRBV11-2 and TRBJ2-3; D not certain. The CDR3 extends over 13 amino acids. Germline CDR1 reads SGHAT; CDR2 reads FQNNGV. DNA of the CDR3: TGTGCCAGCAACTTAAATACTTGGGATACGCAGTATTTT. Its protein product is CASNLNTWDTQYF.

The V gene is TRBV27, the J gene TRBJ2-2; no definite D call. From germline, CDR1 is MNHEY and CDR2 SMNVEV (reference sequence). V was cut by 5 bases and J by 6 bases, with 22 bases left in between. This CDR3 is 17 amino acids long. As DNA, the CDR3 is TGTGCCAGCAGTCCACCACAACAGAGTTTCGGCTCCGGGGAGCTGTTTTTT. The encoded protein is CASSPPQQSFGSGELFF.

The genes are TRBV12-3 or TRBV12-4 and TRBJ2-6; 8 bases fit TRBD1. This CDR3 contains 15 residues. This chain's CDR3 is CVNSATGAGANVLTF. CDR3 DNA sequence: TGTGTCAACAGTGCGACAGGGGCTGGGGCCAACGTCCTGACTTTC.

A remark on this clonotype: A junction end diverges from the germline sequence, so it may reflect a read error. This chain's CDR3 is CTSSLGRTGLPEAFF. The DNA of the CDR3 is TGTACCAGCAGCTTAGGTAGGACAGGGCTTCCTGAAGCTTTCTTT. V is TRBV11-3 and J is TRBJ1-1; 8 nucleotides agree with TRBD1. This CDR3 has 15 residues. The V gene's germline CDR1 is SGHNT and CDR2 YENEEA.

As to this clonotype: Possible read error: a much larger clone is one base away. The chain combines TRBV5-4 with TRBJ2-7, with 10 bases identical to TRBD1. The CDR3 is 14 residues long. Looked up from germline, CDR1 is SGHNT and CDR2 is YYREEE (reference sequence). CDR3 sequence (DNA): TGTGCCGGCAGTTATGGGACAGGGGACTACGAGCAGTACTTC. This translates into CAGSYGTGDYEQYF.

This chain uses TRBV7-3 with TRBJ2-7, with TRBD1 as a possible D gene (6 bases). The CDR3 runs 15 residues. The V end lost 4 bases, the J end lost 0 bases, and 13 bases lay between the germline ends. The germline V gene encodes CDR1 SGHTA and CDR2 FQGTGA. The CDR3 nucleotides read TGTGCCAGCAGCTCAGGGGACGGCCGCTCCTACGAGCAGTACTTC. Its translation: CASSSGDGRSYEQYF.

This clonotype was counted only a few times. This clone may be a read error of a much larger clone one base away. The chain couples TRBV5-6 to TRBJ2-5; 7 bases agree with TRBD2. The germline gives CDR1 SGHDT, CDR2 YYEEEE. This CDR3 is built from 16 residues. The CDR3 DNA follows: TGTACCAGCAGCTTCTTGGGAGCGGGGCACCAAGAGACCCAGTACTTC. Encoded protein: CTSSFLGAGHQETQYF. The whole variable domain, filled in from reference TRBV5-6 and TRBJ2-5, reads DAGVTQSPTHLIKTRGQQVTLRCSPKSGHDTVSWYQQALGQGPQFIFQYYEEEERQRGNFPDRFSGHQFPNYSSELNVNALLLGDSALYLCTSSFLGAGHQETQYFGPGTRLLVL.

On this clonotype itself: At one boundary the junction diverges from the germline segment, which might be a read error. The genes are TRBV5-5 and TRBJ1-1, with TRBD1 as a possible D gene (6 bases). Germline V gene lookup returns CDR1 SGHKS and CDR2 YYEKEE (reference sequence). The CDR3 has 13 amino acids. As DNA, the CDR3 is TGTGCCAGCAACTTTTCTGGACAGACTGAAGCTTCCTTT. This encodes CASNFSGQTEASF. The variable domain in full, completed from reference TRBV5-5 and TRBJ1-1, reads DAGVTQSPTHLIKTRGQQVTLRCSPISGHKSVSWYQQVLGQGPQFIFQYYEKEERGRGNFPDRFSARQFPNYSSELNVNALLLGDSALYLCASNFSGQTEASFGQGTRLTVV.

Details on this clonotype: Given the absence of the conserved phenylalanine or tryptophan at the CDR3 end, a read error is likely. The rearrangement uses TRBV6-6 and TRBJ1-5, with no clear D. The CDR3 has 12 residues. The V gene's germline CDR1 is MNHNY and CDR2 SVGAGI (reference sequence). V lost 5 bases and J lost 4, with 6 bases in between. The CDR3 DNA reads TGTGCCAGCAGTCCACCGAATCAGCCCCAGCATCTA. It codes for CASSPPNQPQHL.

J is TRBJ1-1 and V is TRBV11-2; no reliable D call. Germline V gene data show CDR1 as SGHAT and CDR2 as FQNNGV. CDR3 length: 13 residues. Trimming cost V 3 bases and J 1 base, with 6 bases left between them. As DNA, the CDR3 is TGTGCCAGCAGCTTCGGGCAGAACACTGAAGCTTTCTTT. Amino acid sequence: CASSFGQNTEAFF.